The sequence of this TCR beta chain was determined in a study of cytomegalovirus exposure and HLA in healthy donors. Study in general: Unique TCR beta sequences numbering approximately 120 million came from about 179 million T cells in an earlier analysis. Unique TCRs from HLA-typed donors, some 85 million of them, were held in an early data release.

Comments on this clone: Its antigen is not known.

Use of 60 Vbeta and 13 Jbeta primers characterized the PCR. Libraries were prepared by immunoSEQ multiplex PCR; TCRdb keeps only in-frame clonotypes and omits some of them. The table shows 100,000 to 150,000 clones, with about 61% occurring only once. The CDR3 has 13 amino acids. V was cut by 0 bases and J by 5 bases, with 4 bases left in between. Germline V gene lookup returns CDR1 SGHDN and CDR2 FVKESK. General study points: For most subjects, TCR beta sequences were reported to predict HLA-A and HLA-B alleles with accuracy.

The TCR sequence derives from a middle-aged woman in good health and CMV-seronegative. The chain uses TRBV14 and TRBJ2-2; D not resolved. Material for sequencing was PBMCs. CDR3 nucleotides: TGTGCCAGCAGCCAAGAGAGTACCGGGGAGCTGTTTTTT. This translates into CASSQESTGELFF.